A selection of T cell receptor beta chains follows, all from one sample in a study of breast tumors, draining lymph nodes, adjacent tissues. TCRdb reprocessed the multiplex PCR reads with MiXCR, giving one entry per CDR3 protein. The table lists around 230,000 distinct CDR3 sequences, approximately 30% of them singletons. The sample comprised axillary lymph node tissue. Receptor source: a female donor with breast cancer. Some clones in this sample may be carry-over from other donors' samples. Each CDR3 is given with its conserved first and last residue. The D gene is left open where the match is weak. Clone sizes are given selectively: once, few, many, or a class where the clone is expanded.

clone size: NA
J gene: TRBJ1-3
D gene: TRBD1
V gene: TRBV18
CDR3 DNA: TGTGCCAGCTCGCAATTCCGGGACAGCGAGTCTGGAAACACCATATATTTT
CDR3 protein: CASSQFRDSESGNTIYF

clone size: many
J gene: TRBJ2-1
D gene: NA
V gene: TRBV4-3
CDR3 DNA: TGCGCCAGCAGCCCTAAGATCGGGGCAGCGCTGGGCTACAATGAGCAGTTCTTC
CDR3 protein: CASSPKIGAALGYNEQFF

clone size: many
J gene: TRBJ2-3
D gene: NA
V gene: TRBV12-3/TRBV12-4
CDR3 DNA: TGTGCCAGCAGTTTGGGGCGGACTAGCACAGATACGCAGTATTTT
CDR3 protein: CASSLGRTSTDTQYF

clone size: many
J gene: TRBJ2-7
D gene: NA
V gene: TRBV6-1
CDR3 DNA: TGTGCCAGCAGTGAAGATGGACAGTACTACGAGCAGTACTTC
CDR3 protein: CASSEDGQYYEQYF

clone size: NA
J gene: TRBJ2-2
D gene: TRBD2
V gene: TRBV7-9
CDR3 DNA: TGTGCCAGCAGTCCTCATCCGGGACTAGCGGGAGGCGGAACCGGGGAGCTGTTTTTT
CDR3 protein: CASSPHPGLAGGGTGELFF

clone size: NA
J gene: TRBJ1-1
D gene: NA
V gene: TRBV5-1
CDR3 DNA: TGCGCCAGCAGGGGGGGAATGAACACTGACGCTTTCTTT
CDR3 protein: CASRGGMNTDAFF

clone size: many
J gene: TRBJ1-1
D gene: NA
V gene: TRBV5-1
CDR3 DNA: TGCGCCAGCAGCTTTGGACAGAACACTGAAGCTTTCTTT
CDR3 protein: CASSFGQNTEAFF

clone size: many
J gene: TRBJ2-7
D gene: TRBD1
V gene: TRBV7-9
CDR3 DNA: TGTGCCAGCAGCCTCGGACAGGGGAGCTACTTC
CDR3 protein: CASSLGQGSYF

clone size: few
J gene: TRBJ1-2
D gene: NA
V gene: TRBV2
CDR3 DNA: TGTGCCAGCAGGGGGGGAGACTACACCTTC
CDR3 protein: CASRGGDYTF

clone size: many
J gene: TRBJ2-1
D gene: NA
V gene: TRBV15
CDR3 DNA: TGTGCCACCGCGGCGAGCTCCTACAATGAGCAGTTCTTC
CDR3 protein: CATAASSYNEQFF

clone size: many
J gene: TRBJ2-5
D gene: TRBD1
V gene: TRBV29-1
CDR3 DNA: TGCAGCACTCGGGCAGGGGGCGGGGAGACCCAGTACTTC
CDR3 protein: CSTRAGGGETQYF

clone size: many
J gene: TRBJ2-7
D gene: NA
V gene: TRBV6-2/TRBV6-3
CDR3 DNA: TGTGCCAGCAGGGCTGGCACTTCCTACGAGCAGTACTTC
CDR3 protein: CASRAGTSYEQYF

clone size: many
J gene: TRBJ2-5
D gene: NA
V gene: TRBV20-1
CDR3 DNA: TGCAGCGGGCACACAGAGACCCAGTACTTC
CDR3 protein: CSGHTETQYF

clone size: NA
J gene: TRBJ2-3
D gene: TRBD2
V gene: TRBV24-1
CDR3 DNA: TGTGCCACCAGTGATTCGCCTAGCGGGGGGCCAGATACGCAGTATTTT
CDR3 protein: CATSDSPSGGPDTQYF

clone size: many
J gene: TRBJ2-5
D gene: TRBD1
V gene: TRBV12-3/TRBV12-4
CDR3 DNA: TGTGCCAGCAGTTTAGCGCTCCGACAGGGGGACGGAGAGACCCAGTACTTC
CDR3 protein: CASSLALRQGDGETQYF

clone size: NA
J gene: TRBJ1-1
D gene: NA
V gene: TRBV10-3
CDR3 DNA: TGTGCCACCGCAGCTGGGAACACTGAAGCTTTCTTT
CDR3 protein: CATAAGNTEAFF

clone size: many
J gene: TRBJ2-5
D gene: NA
V gene: TRBV5-1
CDR3 DNA: TGCGCCAGCAGCTTGCCGGGCCGGGGAGACACCCAGTACTTC
CDR3 protein: CASSLPGRGDTQYF

clone size: many
J gene: TRBJ2-1
D gene: TRBD2
V gene: TRBV20-1
CDR3 DNA: TGCAGTGCCAAGACTAGCGGGAGTTTCAATGAGCAGTTCTTC
CDR3 protein: CSAKTSGSFNEQFF

clone size: NA
J gene: TRBJ2-7
D gene: TRBD2
V gene: TRBV5-1
CDR3 DNA: TGCGCCAGCAGCCTCATTCCGGGACTAGCGGGAGTCCCCTACGAGCAGTACTTC
CDR3 protein: CASSLIPGLAGVPYEQYF

clone size: NA
J gene: TRBJ2-3
D gene: NA
V gene: TRBV15
CDR3 DNA: TGTGCCACCTGCCCGGGGGGCGGTACGCAGTATTTT
CDR3 protein: CATCPGGGTQYF

clone size: many
J gene: TRBJ2-1
D gene: TRBD1
V gene: TRBV5-6
CDR3 DNA: TGTGCCAGCAGCTTGGGCTACAGGGGGGATGAGCAGTTCTTC
CDR3 protein: CASSLGYRGDEQFF

clone size: many
J gene: TRBJ2-1
D gene: TRBD2
V gene: TRBV4-2
CDR3 DNA: TGTGCCAGCAGCCAAGCGGGGGGGGGAGCTAGCGGGTTGCATGAGCAGTTCTTC
CDR3 protein: CASSQAGGGASGLHEQFF

clone size: NA
J gene: TRBJ1-3
D gene: NA
V gene: TRBV10-3
CDR3 DNA: TGTGCCAGAGTAGGGGGAGGAAACACCATATATTTT
CDR3 protein: CARVGGGNTIYF

clone size: NA
J gene: TRBJ2-7
D gene: NA
V gene: TRBV9
CDR3 DNA: TGTGCCAGCAGCGTAGTTAACACCGGGGAGCAGTACTTC
CDR3 protein: CASSVVNTGEQYF

clone size: once
J gene: TRBJ2-3
D gene: NA
V gene: TRBV4-1
CDR3 DNA: TGCGCCAGCAGCCAAGTACAGGAGGACGGGACTAGCACAGATACGCAGTATTTT
CDR3 protein: CASSQVQEDGTSTDTQYF

clone size: many
J gene: TRBJ2-2
D gene: NA
V gene: TRBV7-6
CDR3 DNA: TGTGCCAGCAGCTTGAACCACGGTCGCTTAACCAGGGAGCTGTTTTTT
CDR3 protein: CASSLNHGRLTRELFF

clone size: many
J gene: TRBJ2-1
D gene: TRBD2
V gene: TRBV19
CDR3 DNA: TGTGCCAGTAGTATCTCTAGCGGGAGCAAGGGTGAGCAGTTCTTC
CDR3 protein: CASSISSGSKGEQFF

clone size: NA
J gene: TRBJ1-6
D gene: NA
V gene: TRBV7-9
CDR3 DNA: TGTGCCAGCAGCTTACATCGGGGCGGTTGGTCTTCACCCCCCCACTTT
CDR3 protein: CASSLHRGGWSSPPHF

clone size: many
J gene: TRBJ1-2
D gene: NA
V gene: TRBV11-3
CDR3 DNA: TGTGCCAGCACCAGGGGCGGAATAGCTAACTATGGCTACACCTTC
CDR3 protein: CASTRGGIANYGYTF

clone size: NA
J gene: TRBJ2-5
D gene: NA
V gene: TRBV6-1
CDR3 DNA: TGTGCCAGCAGTGACAGCTTAGAGACCCAGTACTTC
CDR3 protein: CASSDSLETQYF

clone size: NA
J gene: TRBJ2-2
D gene: TRBD1
V gene: TRBV6-1
CDR3 DNA: TGTGCCAGCAGCCACCTCCCGGGACAGGGGGCGCAAGGAAGCACCGGGGAGCTGTTTTTT
CDR3 protein: CASSHLPGQGAQGSTGELFF

clone size: NA
J gene: TRBJ2-7
D gene: NA
V gene: TRBV15
CDR3 DNA: TGTGCCACCAGCAGACGGAGTTTCGGCGAGCAGTACTTC
CDR3 protein: CATSRRSFGEQYF

clone size: few
J gene: TRBJ2-1
D gene: NA
V gene: TRBV3-1
CDR3 DNA: TGCGCCAGCAGCCAACCCGGGACGGCTAACAATGAGCAGCTCTTC
CDR3 protein: CASSQPGTANNEQLF

clone size: NA
J gene: TRBJ1-2
D gene: NA
V gene: TRBV29-1
CDR3 DNA: TGCAGCCCCGATGTCCAGAAGGGCTATGGCTACACCTTC
CDR3 protein: CSPDVQKGYGYTF